This TCR beta chain was observed in a study of CD4 T cells in relation to SARS-CoV-2 and coronaviruses. About this clone itself: The antigen is undetermined.

Before the COVID-19 pandemic, during about 2010-2018, CD4+ T cells were taken from unexposed donors. V gave up 0 bases and J gave up 7 bases, with 5 bases separating them. The length of the CDR3 is 13 residues. Germline lookup yields CDR1 KGHDR and CDR2 SFDVKD. Assay: immunoSEQ multiplex PCR; the TCRdb copy retains only in-frame clones and omits some. The data contain 55,000 to 70,000 clones, approximately 95% of them singletons. General observations from the study: In around 60% of donors, memory CD4+ clonotypes crossrecognized SARS-CoV-2 and at least one common cold coronavirus spike.

The receptor was derived from a human donor in good health. The chain combines TRBV24-1 with TRBJ1-4; D not certain. Source material: naive CD4+ T cells from PBMCs. Stated subset: naive CD4+ T cells isolated by negative enrichment. CDR3 loop: CATSDLNSEKLFF. The CDR3, as DNA: TGTGCCACCAGTGATTTGAACAGTGAAAAACTGTTTTTT.